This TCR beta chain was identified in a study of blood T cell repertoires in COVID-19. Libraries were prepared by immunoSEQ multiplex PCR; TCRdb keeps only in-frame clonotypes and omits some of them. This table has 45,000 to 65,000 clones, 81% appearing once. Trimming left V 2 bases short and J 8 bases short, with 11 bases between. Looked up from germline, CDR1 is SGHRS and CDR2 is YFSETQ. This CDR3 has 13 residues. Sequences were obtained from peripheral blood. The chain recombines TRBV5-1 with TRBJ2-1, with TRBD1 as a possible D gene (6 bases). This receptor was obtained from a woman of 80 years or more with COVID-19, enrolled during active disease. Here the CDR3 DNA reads TGCGCCAGCAGCTTACAACCAGGGGATGAGCAGTTCTTC. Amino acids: CASSLQPGDEQFF.